This is a list of T cell receptor beta chains from one sample in a study of blood T cell repertoires in COVID-19. The method was immunoSEQ multiplex PCR; TCRdb's version includes in-frame clones alone and lacks a portion of them. The sample comprises some 110,000 clones, around 84% of which are singletons, and 1.1% to 1.5% rests with the top ten. Source material: peripheral blood. Every receptor here comes from a man aged 40-49 years with acute or convalescent COVID-19. Both conserved end residues are part of each CDR3. A D gene is named only where the DNA matches it firmly. Size is omitted from some rows. Given values are once, few, many or a class for expanded clones.

CDR3nt,CDR3aa,v_gene,d_gene,j_gene,abundance
TGCGCCAGCAGCTTGGGGGACAGGTCACAAGAGACCCAGTACTTC,CASSLGDRSQETQYF,TRBV5-1,TRBD1,TRBJ2-5,.
TGCGCCAGCAGCTTGGGTGTGGGACTAGCGGGAGTGGAGACCCAGTACTTC,CASSLGVGLAGVETQYF,TRBV5-1,TRBD2,TRBJ2-5,.
TGTGCCAGCAGTTACGGGGGGCGCGGGAGGAATCAGCCCCAGCATTTT,CASSYGGRGRNQPQHF,TRBV6-2/TRBV6-3,.,TRBJ1-5,.
TGTGCCAGCAGCTTAGACCGGACCCAGTACTTC,CASSLDRTQYF,TRBV11-2,.,TRBJ2-5,.
TGTGCCAGCAGCTCCATGACTAGCCGCGGGGAGCTGTTTTTT,CASSSMTSRGELFF,TRBV7-9,TRBD2,TRBJ2-2,.
TGCGCCAGCAGCTTGGGACGGCTAGCGGGATCATGGACCCAGTACTTC,CASSLGRLAGSWTQYF,TRBV5-1,TRBD2,TRBJ2-5,.
TGTGCCAGCAGTTTAGAAGGGGGCGCTTATGGCTACACCTTC,CASSLEGGAYGYTF,TRBV27,TRBD1,TRBJ1-2,.
TGTGCCAGCAGCTTAGGGGAACAGGGACCTACGCAGTTCTTC,CASSLGEQGPTQFF,TRBV11-1,.,TRBJ2-1,.
TGCGCCAGCAGCTTGTGGACTAGAGAGACCCAGTACTTC,CASSLWTRETQYF,TRBV5-1,TRBD2,TRBJ2-5,.
TGTGCCAGCAGTTATCCAGCAGGAGGCTATAGCAATCAGCCCCAGCATTTT,CASSYPAGGYSNQPQHF,TRBV6-2/TRBV6-3,.,TRBJ1-5,.
TGTGCCAGCAGCCAACTGGGGGCGGCTTTCTTT,CASSQLGAAFF,TRBV14,.,TRBJ1-1,.
TGCGCCAGCAGCCAAGGTCAGCGGGGGGGCCCCAAAAACATTCAGTACTTC,CASSQGQRGGPKNIQYF,TRBV4-3,TRBD2,TRBJ2-4,.
TGCGCCAGCAGCCTCCTAGCGGGGGACTACAATGAGCAGTTCTTC,CASSLLAGDYNEQFF,TRBV4-3,TRBD2,TRBJ2-1,.
TGTGCCAGCAGTTTCAACACGGACAGCGTATATTTT,CASSFNTDSVYF,TRBV2,.,TRBJ1-3,once
TGCGCCAGCAGCACTGGGTTAGCGGGAGGTGTACAAGAGACCCAGTACTTC,CASSTGLAGGVQETQYF,TRBV5-1,TRBD2,TRBJ2-5,.
TGTGCCACCAGCAGGGGACAGGGCGACGACCCCCAGCATTTT,CATSRGQGDDPQHF,TRBV15,TRBD1,TRBJ1-5,.
TGTGCCAGCAGCCAAGAACCCCACAGGGGCTCCTACGAGCAGTACTTC,CASSQEPHRGSYEQYF,TRBV4-2,TRBD1,TRBJ2-7,.
TGTGCCAGCACCTTACCCCTATTACCCCTCCACTTT,CASTLPLLPLHF,TRBV28,.,TRBJ1-6,.
TGTGCCACCAGCTATTCTACTAGCTCCTACAATGAGCAGTTCTTC,CATSYSTSSYNEQFF,TRBV15,.,TRBJ2-1,.
TGTGCCAGCAGTTTCGGAGGGGGCGGCGAAAAACTGTTTTTT,CASSFGGGGEKLFF,TRBV28,TRBD1,TRBJ1-4,.
TGTGCCAGCTCCGTACAATACAGCTACGAGCAGTACTTC,CASSVQYSYEQYF,TRBV18,.,TRBJ2-7,.
TGTGCCAGCAGTTACGGGAGGGAGACCCAGTACTTC,CASSYGRETQYF,TRBV6-2/TRBV6-3,.,TRBJ2-5,.
TGTGCCAGCAGCCGCTACTACGAGCAGTACTTC,CASSRYYEQYF,TRBV6-2/TRBV6-3,.,TRBJ2-7,.
TGCGCCAGCAGCTTGGGAGGGACATTGAGTGAAAAACTGTTTTTT,CASSLGGTLSEKLFF,TRBV5-1,.,TRBJ1-4,.
TGTGCCAGCAGCCCCAGGGGGGATACCTACAATGAGCAGTTCTTC,CASSPRGDTYNEQFF,TRBV9,.,TRBJ2-1,.
TGTGCCAGCATTCCCGGGGGTTCGAACACCGGGGAGCTGTTTTTT,CASIPGGSNTGELFF,TRBV28,.,TRBJ2-2,.
TGCGCCAGCAGCACTCCCGGGACAGGGGATCGCTATGGCTACACCTTC,CASSTPGTGDRYGYTF,TRBV5-1,TRBD1,TRBJ1-2,.
TGTGCCAGCAGCTGGGACTCCTTGGGGGGGGAGCTGTTTTTT,CASSWDSLGGELFF,TRBV7-8,.,TRBJ2-2,.
TGTGCCAGCAGCTTAGTACTAGCGGACGAGCAGTACTTC,CASSLVLADEQYF,TRBV11-2,TRBD2,TRBJ2-7,.
TGCGCCAGCAGCTTACCCTCGGGACTAGCGGGAGACGAGCAGTACTTC,CASSLPSGLAGDEQYF,TRBV5-1,TRBD2,TRBJ2-7,.
TGTGCCACCAGCAGAGATCAAAACACCGGGGAGCTGTTTTTT,CATSRDQNTGELFF,TRBV15,.,TRBJ2-2,.
TGTGCCAGCAGTTTACCGACAGGGGGGAATAGCAATCAGCCCCAGCATTTT,CASSLPTGGNSNQPQHF,TRBV2,TRBD1,TRBJ1-5,.
TGTGCCAGCTCACCTCGCGGGCTGGAAGCTGAAGCTTTCTTT,CASSPRGLEAEAFF,TRBV18,.,TRBJ1-1,once
TGTGCCAGCAGCCCCCGTGGGACAGACTACAATGAGCAGTTCTTC,CASSPRGTDYNEQFF,TRBV5-4,TRBD1,TRBJ2-1,.
TGCAGTGCAGAGCTAGCCGAGACCCAGTACTTC,CSAELAETQYF,TRBV20-1,.,TRBJ2-5,.
TGTGCCAGCTCACCTGGACAACACACCGGGGAGCTGTTTTTT,CASSPGQHTGELFF,TRBV18,.,TRBJ2-2,.
TGTGCCAGCTCACCACCACTAGCGGGGGACAATGAGCAGTTCTTC,CASSPPLAGDNEQFF,TRBV18,TRBD2,TRBJ2-1,.
TGTGCCAGCAGGCCCGGGCGGGAGGGCACCGGGGAGCTGTTTTTT,CASRPGREGTGELFF,TRBV7-3,TRBD2,TRBJ2-2,.
TGTGCCAGCAGTTTGCAGGGAAACACTGAAGCTTTCTTT,CASSLQGNTEAFF,TRBV27,.,TRBJ1-1,.
TGCGCCAGCAATTTACTAGCGGGGACCTACAATGAGCAGTTCTTC,CASNLLAGTYNEQFF,TRBV10-2,TRBD2,TRBJ2-1,.
TGTGCCAGCAGTTACGTCAGCGGGGGGAGCACAGATACGCAGTATTTT,CASSYVSGGSTDTQYF,TRBV6-2/TRBV6-3,TRBD2,TRBJ2-3,.
TGTGCCACCCGGAGGGTACCCAGGGGAAACACCATATATTTT,CATRRVPRGNTIYF,TRBV28,.,TRBJ1-3,.
TGTGCCAGCCGAGGGAGCAGAGAAAGTGTAAAACTGTTTTTT,CASRGSRESVKLFF,TRBV4-2,.,TRBJ1-4,.
TGTGCCAGTAGTAGGACATATAGCAATCAGCCCCAGCATTTT,CASSRTYSNQPQHF,TRBV19,.,TRBJ1-5,.
TGCGCCAGCAGGGAGCTAGCGGGAGACTACGAGCAGTACTTC,CASRELAGDYEQYF,TRBV10-2,TRBD2,TRBJ2-7,.
TGTGCCAGCACGCCCACAGGGGGATGGCGTTCACCCCTCCACTTT,CASTPTGGWRSPLHF,TRBV25-1,TRBD1,TRBJ1-6,.
TGTGCCAGCAGTTCGCTCGGCGGGGAGCTGTTTTTT,CASSSLGGELFF,TRBV28,.,TRBJ2-2,few
TGTGCCAGCAGTTTTCGACTAGCTGAAGTGACAGATACGCAGTATTTT,CASSFRLAEVTDTQYF,TRBV11-2,TRBD2,TRBJ2-3,.
TGTGCCAGCAGCGTAGCTAGCGGGGGGGCAGATACGCAGTATTTT,CASSVASGGADTQYF,TRBV9,TRBD2,TRBJ2-3,.
TGTGCCAGCTCACCTATACAGGGGGCGTTTGGGGATGAGCAGTTCTTC,CASSPIQGAFGDEQFF,TRBV18,TRBD1,TRBJ2-1,.
TGTGCCAGCAGCTGGGGGCTGGGAGAGACCCAGTACTTC,CASSWGLGETQYF,TRBV3-1/TRBV3-2,.,TRBJ2-5,.
TGTGCCAGCACCCCGCCTGGGGCTTACAATGAGCAGTTCTTC,CASTPPGAYNEQFF,TRBV6-6,.,TRBJ2-1,.
TGTGCCAGCAGTGTACCGGGACAGGGGGCAAACACTGAAGCTTTCTTT,CASSVPGQGANTEAFF,TRBV2,TRBD1,TRBJ1-1,.
TGTGCCAGCAGGACGGGACTAGCGGCGAACACCGGGGAGCTGTTTTTT,CASRTGLAANTGELFF,TRBV28,TRBD2,TRBJ2-2,.